This entry concerns a single T cell receptor beta chain. Using immunoSEQ multiplex PCR, the repertoire was profiled, and TCRdb retains in-frame clones only, with some absent. The data show about 140,000 clones, less than 90% seen once. The CDR3 sequence is 11 residues long. Germline V gives CDR1 MNHEY, CDR2 SVGAGI. V was shortened by 4 bases and J by 6 bases, with 6 bases between the two germline ends. The sample belongs to a study of blood T cell repertoires in COVID-19. The overall study: Italy, Spain and the United States were the sources of the convalescent and acute COVID-19 samples.

The source of this sequence is a man under 40 with COVID-19, enrolled during active disease. The sample was peripheral blood. The V call is TRBV6-5, the J call TRBJ1-2; D remains ambiguous. CDR3 in amino acids: CASSSVDGYTF. The DNA of the CDR3 is TGTGCCAGCAGTTCTGTCGATGGCTACACCTTC.